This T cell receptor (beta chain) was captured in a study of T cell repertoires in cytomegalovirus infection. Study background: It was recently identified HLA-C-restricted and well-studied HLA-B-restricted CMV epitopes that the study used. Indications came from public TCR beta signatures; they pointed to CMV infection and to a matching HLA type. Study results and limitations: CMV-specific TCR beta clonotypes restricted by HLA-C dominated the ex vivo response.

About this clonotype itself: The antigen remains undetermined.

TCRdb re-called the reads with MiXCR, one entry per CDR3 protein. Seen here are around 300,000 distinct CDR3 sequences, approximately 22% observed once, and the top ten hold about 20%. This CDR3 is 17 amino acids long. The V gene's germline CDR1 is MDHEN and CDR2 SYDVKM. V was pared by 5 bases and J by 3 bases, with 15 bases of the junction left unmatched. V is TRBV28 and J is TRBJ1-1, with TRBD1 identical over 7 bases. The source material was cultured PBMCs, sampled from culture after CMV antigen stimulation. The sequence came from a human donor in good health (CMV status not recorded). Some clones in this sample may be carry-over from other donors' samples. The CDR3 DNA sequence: TGTGCCAGCAGTCTAATCATTAACACAGGGGTCGACACTGAAGCTTTCTTT. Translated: CASSLIINTGVDTEAFF. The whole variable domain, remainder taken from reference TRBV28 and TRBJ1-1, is DVKVTQSSRYLVKRTGEKVFLECVQDMDHENMFWYRQDPGLGLRLIYFSYDVKMKEKGDIPEGYSVSREKKERFSLILESASTNQTSMYLCASSLIINTGVDTEAFFGQGTRLTVV.